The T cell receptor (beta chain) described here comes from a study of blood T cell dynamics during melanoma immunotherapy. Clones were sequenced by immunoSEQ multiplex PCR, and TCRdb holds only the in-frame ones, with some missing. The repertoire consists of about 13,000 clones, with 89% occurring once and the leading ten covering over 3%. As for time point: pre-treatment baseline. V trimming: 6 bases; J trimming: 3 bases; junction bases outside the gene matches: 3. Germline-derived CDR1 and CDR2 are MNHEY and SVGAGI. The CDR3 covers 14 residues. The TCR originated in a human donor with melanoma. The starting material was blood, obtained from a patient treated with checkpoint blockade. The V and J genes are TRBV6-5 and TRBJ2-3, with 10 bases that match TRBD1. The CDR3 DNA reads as TGTGCCAGCAGCTTGGGACAGGGGACAGATACGCAGTATTTT. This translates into CASSLGQGTDTQYF.